This entry concerns a single T cell receptor (beta chain). From the RT-PCR reads, TCRdb called clonotypes with MiXCR, one entry per CDR3 protein. The sample lists about 680,000 distinct CDR3 sequences; 14% were seen once. Germline V gives CDR1 SGHRS, CDR2 YFSETQ. Trimming shortened V by 4 bases and J by 0 bases, and 13 bases separated the two germline ends. This CDR3 is built from 15 residues. This sequence joins TRBV5-1 and TRBJ1-1; possibly TRBD1 for D (6 bases). Material: memory CD4+ T cells from blood. The origin of this receptor is a female donor in good health, serving as a healthy control. The CDR3 loop is CASSRAGGVNTEAFF. In nucleotides, the CDR3 is TGCGCCAGCAGCAGGGCTGGGGGCGTGAACACTGAAGCTTTCTTT.